This is a list of T cell receptor beta chains from one sample in a study of cytomegalovirus exposure and HLA in healthy donors. Libraries were prepared by immunoSEQ multiplex PCR; TCRdb keeps only in-frame clonotypes and omits some of them. The table shows about 110,000 clones, with more than 70% occurring only once. The sequenced sample consisted of PBMCs. These receptors originate from a woman under 30 in good health and CMV-seronegative. Both conserved end residues are part of each CDR3. D genes are given only for firm matches. Expanded clones get a size class; other rows say once, few or many, or leave the size out.

v_call: TRBV7-2
clone_size: once
j_call: TRBJ2-7
d_call: TRBD2
cdr3_nt: TGTGCCAGCAGCTTATTCTCCGGGGGGTGGGGTAGCTCCTACGAGCAGTACTTC
cdr3_aa: CASSLFSGGWGSSYEQYF

v_call: TRBV11-2
clone_size: NA
j_call: TRBJ2-7
d_call: NA
cdr3_nt: TGTGCCAGCAGCTTCGGGGGTCTCTCCTACGAGCAGTACTTC
cdr3_aa: CASSFGGLSYEQYF

v_call: TRBV7-9
clone_size: NA
j_call: TRBJ1-5
d_call: TRBD1
cdr3_nt: TGTGCCAGCAGCTTAGTTGTAGGGGGACAGGGGGCCAATCAGCCCCAGCATTTT
cdr3_aa: CASSLVVGGQGANQPQHF

v_call: TRBV18
clone_size: NA
j_call: TRBJ1-1
d_call: TRBD1
cdr3_nt: TGTGCCAGCTCACCCGGTCAGGGGGCGCCAGTAGCTTTCTTT
cdr3_aa: CASSPGQGAPVAFF

v_call: TRBV5-1
clone_size: NA
j_call: TRBJ2-1
d_call: TRBD2
cdr3_nt: TGCGCCAGCAGCTTTCCACGGGGGGACAATGAGCAGTTCTTC
cdr3_aa: CASSFPRGDNEQFF

v_call: TRBV28
clone_size: NA
j_call: TRBJ2-1
d_call: NA
cdr3_nt: TGTGCCAGCAGTACCGAGAGGGGCGGGGAGAACAATGAGCAGTTCTTC
cdr3_aa: CASSTERGGENNEQFF

v_call: TRBV28
clone_size: NA
j_call: TRBJ2-5
d_call: TRBD1
cdr3_nt: TGTGCCAGCACTAAGGGGGCCCCCGGCCAAGAGACCCAGTACTTC
cdr3_aa: CASTKGAPGQETQYF

v_call: TRBV11-2
clone_size: NA
j_call: TRBJ2-1
d_call: NA
cdr3_nt: TGTGCCAGCAGCTTAGATTCCCGGAATGAGCAGTTCTTC
cdr3_aa: CASSLDSRNEQFF

v_call: TRBV5-1
clone_size: NA
j_call: TRBJ2-6
d_call: TRBD2
cdr3_nt: TGCGCCAGCATCCCGGGGGGCTCTGGGGCCAACGTCCTGACTTTC
cdr3_aa: CASIPGGSGANVLTF

v_call: TRBV5-4
clone_size: NA
j_call: TRBJ2-1
d_call: TRBD1
cdr3_nt: TGTGCCAGCAGCCCCGGGACAGTCAATGAGCAGTTCTTC
cdr3_aa: CASSPGTVNEQFF

v_call: TRBV4-3
clone_size: NA
j_call: TRBJ2-3
d_call: TRBD2
cdr3_nt: TGCGCCAGCAGCCCTATCTCGGGGGGAGCCTATACGCAGTATTTT
cdr3_aa: CASSPISGGAYTQYF